A single sample is the source of the 11 T cell receptor beta chains below, sequenced in a study of T cell responses to AZD1222 COVID-19 vaccine. Using immunoSEQ multiplex PCR, the repertoire was profiled, and TCRdb retains in-frame clones only, with some absent. The sample carries around 140,000 clones, roughly 90% recorded once. The material sequenced was peripheral blood, taken on day 0 of AZD1222 vaccination. These receptors originate from an adult in good health.

The rearrangement links TRBV11-2 to TRBJ2-2, with 8 bases lining up with TRBD2. Germline V CDR1 and CDR2: SGHAT, FQNNGV. CDR3 size: 15 residues. J was trimmed by 4 bases and V by 3 bases; bases with no gene match: 4. CDR3 protein: CASSFGGAPTGELFF. CDR3 nucleotide sequence: TGTGCCAGCAGCTTCGGGGGGGCGCCCACCGGGGAGCTGTTTTTT.

The V and J genes are TRBV7-9 and TRBJ1-2; D unresolved. CDR3 size: 14 residues. V shed 8 bases and J shed 3 bases, with 16 bases lying between them. Germline loops: CDR1 SEHNR, CDR2 FQNEAQ (reference sequence). CDR3 coding DNA: TGTGCCAGCGGTAGAGGAGGGAAAGACTATGGCTACACCTTC. This sequence encodes CASGRGGKDYGYTF.

The chain uses TRBV7-9 and TRBJ2-7; weak D call: TRBD1 (6 bases). The CDR3 is made up of 14 amino acids. Looked up from germline, CDR1 is SEHNR and CDR2 is FQNEAQ (reference sequence). V gave up 3 bases and J gave up 2 bases, with 11 bases separating them. Here the CDR3 reads CASSFWDKTYEQYF. For the CDR3, the DNA is TGTGCCAGCAGCTTTTGGGACAAAACCTACGAGCAGTACTTC.

The chain has TRBV7-3 and TRBJ2-3; 12 bases are a match to TRBD2. The CDR3 consists of 17 residues. V was clipped by 0 bases and J by 8 bases; unmatched bases: 9. The V gene's germline CDR1 is SGHTA and CDR2 FQGTGA. In DNA form, the CDR3 reads TGTGCCAGCAGCTTAACGCGGCTAGCGGGAGGGCCCGGTACGCAGTATTTT. Translation: CASSLTRLAGGPGTQYF.

This clone was observed once. This chain connects TRBV5-1 to TRBJ1-5, with D perhaps matching TRBD1 (6 bases). Per germline, CDR1 SGHRS and CDR2 YFSETQ. The CDR3 loop spans 14 amino acids. V lost 3 bases and J lost 8, with 15 bases in between. CDR3 amino acids: CASSSATGKEPQHF. CDR3 DNA sequence: TGCGCCAGCAGCTCAGCGACAGGTAAAGAGCCCCAGCATTTT.

As to this clone: Other DNA sequences in this sample translate to the same CDR3. The genes are TRBV28 and TRBJ1-2, with D hard to call. Trimming stripped 2 bases from V and 7 bases from J, with 8 bases between. The CDR3 is made up of 12 amino acids. CDR1 is MDHEN, CDR2 SYDVKM, per germline. The DNA of the CDR3 is TGTGCCAGCAGTTTAGCGGGCGGTGGCTACACCTTC. It specifies CASSLAGGGYTF.

The chain is built from TRBV11-2 and TRBJ1-1; D call uncertain. Trimming cost V 7 bases and J 7 bases, with 28 bases left between them. The length of the CDR3 is 17 residues. Germline V CDR1 and CDR2: SGHAT, FQNNGV. The CDR3 loop is CASTRFGIKRETNEAFF. The CDR3 DNA reads TGTGCCAGCACCCGATTTGGGATTAAGAGGGAAACGAATGAAGCTTTCTTT.

This sequence joins TRBV10-3 and TRBJ2-7, with D perhaps matching TRBD1 or TRBD2 (6 bases each). Germline loops: CDR1 ENHRY, CDR2 SYGVKD. This CDR3 spans 16 amino acids. V was shortened by 3 bases and J by 0 bases, with 15 bases between the two germline ends. Here the CDR3 reads CAISEGGSRSSYEQYF. CDR3 coding DNA: TGTGCCATCAGTGAAGGGGGGTCCAGGAGCTCCTACGAGCAGTACTTC.

The rearrangement joins TRBV5-1 to TRBJ2-7; D is ambiguous. The CDR3 has 12 residues. V shed 0 bases and J shed 5 bases, with 6 bases lying between them. The V gene's germline CDR1 is SGHRS and CDR2 YFSETQ. CDR3 amino acids: CASSLGKNEQYF. The CDR3, as DNA: TGCGCCAGCAGCTTGGGGAAGAACGAGCAGTACTTC.

V and J are TRBV7-9 and TRBJ2-7; 14 bases fit TRBD2. V was pared by 4 bases and J by 4 bases, with 6 bases of the junction left unmatched. Germline-derived CDR1 and CDR2 are SEHNR and FQNEAQ (reference sequence). The CDR3 sequence is 16 residues long. CDR3 region: CASSSGLAGVWYEQYF. The CDR3 DNA is TGTGCCAGCAGCTCGGGACTAGCGGGAGTTTGGTACGAGCAGTACTTC.

Only a few counts were recorded for this clone. J is TRBJ2-1 and V is TRBV27, with D possibly being TRBD2 (6 bases). Germline assignment: CDR1 MNHEY and CDR2 SMNVEV (reference sequence). CDR3 length: 15 amino acids. Trimming took 4 bases from V and 2 from J, leaving 12 bases between them. CDR3 in amino acids: CASSYSGEAYNEQFF. For the CDR3, the DNA is TGTGCCAGCAGTTACTCCGGGGAGGCCTACAATGAGCAGTTCTTC.